This T cell receptor beta chain originates from a study of blood T cell repertoires in COVID-19. Only in-frame clones appear in the TCRdb table, and some are missing; sequencing was by immunoSEQ multiplex PCR. This table holds about 250,000 clones, approximately 83% found once. CDR1 and CDR2 (germline): SGHVS, FQNEAQ. The trim removed 4 bases at V and 2 bases at J, leaving 12 bases unmatched. CDR3 size: 17 residues. The J gene is TRBJ2-3, the V gene TRBV7-8; TRBD1 matches at 7 bases. The TCR comes from a woman aged 25 to 39 who had recovered from COVID-19. The sample taken for sequencing was PBMCs or T cells enriched from blood (not recorded which). The CDR3: CASSSARTGSSTDTQYF. For the CDR3, the DNA is TGTGCCAGCAGCTCGGCGAGGACAGGCTCTTCCACAGATACGCAGTATTTT.